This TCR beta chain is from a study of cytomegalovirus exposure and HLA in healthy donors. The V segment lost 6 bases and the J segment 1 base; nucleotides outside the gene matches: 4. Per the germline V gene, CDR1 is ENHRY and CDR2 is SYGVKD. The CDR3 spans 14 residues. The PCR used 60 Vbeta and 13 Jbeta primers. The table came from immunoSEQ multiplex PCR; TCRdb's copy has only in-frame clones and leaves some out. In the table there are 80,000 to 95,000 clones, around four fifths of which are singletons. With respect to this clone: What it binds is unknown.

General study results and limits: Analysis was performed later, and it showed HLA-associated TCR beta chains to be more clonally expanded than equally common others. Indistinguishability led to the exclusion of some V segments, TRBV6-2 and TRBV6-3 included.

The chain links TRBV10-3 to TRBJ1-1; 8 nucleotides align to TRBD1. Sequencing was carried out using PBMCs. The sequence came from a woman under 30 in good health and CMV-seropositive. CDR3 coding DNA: TGTGCCATCAGGGGAGGACAGGGGAACACTGAAGCTTTCTTT. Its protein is CAIRGGQGNTEAFF.